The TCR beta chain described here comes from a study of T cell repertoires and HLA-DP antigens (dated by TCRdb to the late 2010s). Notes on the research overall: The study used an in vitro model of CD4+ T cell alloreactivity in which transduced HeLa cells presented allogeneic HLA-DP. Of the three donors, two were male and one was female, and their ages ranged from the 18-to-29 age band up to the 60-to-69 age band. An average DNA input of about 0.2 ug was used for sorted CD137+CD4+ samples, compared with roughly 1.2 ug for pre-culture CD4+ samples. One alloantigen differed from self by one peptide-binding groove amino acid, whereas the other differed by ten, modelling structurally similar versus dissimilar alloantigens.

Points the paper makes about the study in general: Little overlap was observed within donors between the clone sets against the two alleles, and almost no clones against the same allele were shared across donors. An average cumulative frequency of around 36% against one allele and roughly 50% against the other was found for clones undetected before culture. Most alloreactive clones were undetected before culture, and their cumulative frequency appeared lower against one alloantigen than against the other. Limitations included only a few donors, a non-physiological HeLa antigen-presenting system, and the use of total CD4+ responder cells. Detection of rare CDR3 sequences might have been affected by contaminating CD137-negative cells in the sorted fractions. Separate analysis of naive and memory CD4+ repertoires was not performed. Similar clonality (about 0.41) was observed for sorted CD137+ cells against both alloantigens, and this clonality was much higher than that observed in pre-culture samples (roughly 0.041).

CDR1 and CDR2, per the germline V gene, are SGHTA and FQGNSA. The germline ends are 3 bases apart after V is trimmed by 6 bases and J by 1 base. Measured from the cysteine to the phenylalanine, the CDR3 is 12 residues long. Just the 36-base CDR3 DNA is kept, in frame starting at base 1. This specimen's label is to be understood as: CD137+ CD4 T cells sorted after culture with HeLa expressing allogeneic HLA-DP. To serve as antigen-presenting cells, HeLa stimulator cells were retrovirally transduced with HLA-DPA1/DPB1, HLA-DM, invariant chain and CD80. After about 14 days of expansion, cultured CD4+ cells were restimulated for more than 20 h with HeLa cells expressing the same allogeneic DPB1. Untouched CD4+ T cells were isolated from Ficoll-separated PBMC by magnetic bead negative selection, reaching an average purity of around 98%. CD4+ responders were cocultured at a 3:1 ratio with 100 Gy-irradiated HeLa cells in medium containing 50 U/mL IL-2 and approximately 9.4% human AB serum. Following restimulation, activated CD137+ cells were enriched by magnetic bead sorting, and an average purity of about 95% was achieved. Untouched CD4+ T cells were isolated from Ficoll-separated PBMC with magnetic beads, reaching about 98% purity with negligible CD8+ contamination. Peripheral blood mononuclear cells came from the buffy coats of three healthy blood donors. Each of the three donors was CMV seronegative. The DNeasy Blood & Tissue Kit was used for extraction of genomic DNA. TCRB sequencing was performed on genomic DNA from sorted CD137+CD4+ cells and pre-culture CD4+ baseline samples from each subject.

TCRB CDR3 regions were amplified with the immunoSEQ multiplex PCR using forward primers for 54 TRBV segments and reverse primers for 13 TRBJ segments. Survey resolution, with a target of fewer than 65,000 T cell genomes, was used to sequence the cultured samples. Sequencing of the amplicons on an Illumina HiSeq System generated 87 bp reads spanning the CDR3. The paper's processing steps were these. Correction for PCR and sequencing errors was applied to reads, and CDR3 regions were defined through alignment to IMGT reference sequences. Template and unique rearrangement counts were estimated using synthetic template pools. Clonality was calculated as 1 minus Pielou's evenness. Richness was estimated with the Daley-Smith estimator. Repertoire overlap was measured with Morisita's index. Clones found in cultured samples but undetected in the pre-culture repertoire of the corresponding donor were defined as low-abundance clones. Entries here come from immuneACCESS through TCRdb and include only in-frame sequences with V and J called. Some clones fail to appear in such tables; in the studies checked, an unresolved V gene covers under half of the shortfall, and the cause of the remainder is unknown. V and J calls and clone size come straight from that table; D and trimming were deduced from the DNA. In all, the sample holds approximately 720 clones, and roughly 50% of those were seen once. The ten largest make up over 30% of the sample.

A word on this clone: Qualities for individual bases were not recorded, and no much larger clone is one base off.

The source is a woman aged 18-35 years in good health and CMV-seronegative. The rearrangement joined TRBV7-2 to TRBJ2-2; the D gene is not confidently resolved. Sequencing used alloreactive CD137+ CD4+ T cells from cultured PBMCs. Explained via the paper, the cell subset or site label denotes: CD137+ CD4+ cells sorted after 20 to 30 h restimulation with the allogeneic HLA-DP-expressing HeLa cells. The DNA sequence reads TGTGCCAGCAGGTTGAACACCGGGGAGCTGTTTTTT. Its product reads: CASRLNTGELFF.